The rows below give T cell receptor beta chains drawn from one sample of a study of T cells in localized non-small cell lung cancer. Method: immunoSEQ multiplex PCR; TCRdb's copy keeps in-frame clones and lacks some. The sample includes some 1,800 clones, about 20% seen only once; the top ten take 9.7%. The starting material was normal lung tissue next to the tumor, obtained before any cancer treatment. These receptors were taken from a male donor at least 60 years old with stage I lung adenocarcinoma. Each CDR3 is given with its conserved first and last residue. A D gene is named only where the DNA matches it firmly. Clone size is stated in some rows and not others, as once, few, many or a class when expanded.

J | D | size | V | CDR3 | DNA
TRBJ2-7 | - | - | TRBV5-1 | CASSLAVGPNSYEQYF | TGCGCCAGCAGCTTGGCGGTAGGGCCCAACTCCTACGAGCAGTACTTC
TRBJ2-2 | - | - | TRBV12-2 | CASSGRRGGFANTGELFF | TGTGCCTCCAGCGGAAGGCGGGGGGGCTTCGCGAACACCGGGGAGCTGTTTTTT
TRBJ2-7 | TRBD2 | few | TRBV11-3 | CASSFRSSGSYEQYF | TGTGCCAGCAGCTTTCGGTCTAGCGGGTCCTACGAGCAGTACTTC
TRBJ1-2 | TRBD1 | - | TRBV30 | CAWSKGQGARGYGYTF | TGTGCCTGGAGTAAGGGACAGGGGGCGAGAGGCTATGGCTACACCTTC
TRBJ2-6 | - | few | TRBV7-6 | CASSLDPVSGANVLTF | TGTGCCAGCAGCTTAGACCCGGTCTCTGGGGCCAACGTCCTGACTTTC
TRBJ2-4 | - | medium-sized | TRBV9 | CASSEALRNIQYF | TGTGCCAGCAGTGAAGCGCTTAGAAACATTCAGTACTTC
TRBJ2-7 | - | - | TRBV11-3 | CASSLWGLSYEQYF | TGTGCCAGCAGCCTTTGGGGGCTCTCCTACGAGCAGTACTTC
TRBJ2-7 | - | medium-sized | TRBV6-8 | CASSDGTDYEQYF | TGTGCCAGCAGTGACGGGACTGATTACGAGCAGTACTTC
TRBJ2-6 | TRBD2 | - | TRBV29-1 | CSVEGLAGRSGANVLTF | TGCAGCGTTGAAGGGCTAGCGGGGAGGTCAGGGGCCAACGTCCTGACTTTC
TRBJ1-1 | - | - | TRBV9 | CASSVLTPEAFF | TGTGCCAGCAGCGTACTCACCCCAGAAGCTTTCTTT
TRBJ1-5 | TRBD1 | - | TRBV30 | CAWRGQGSNQPQHF | TGTGCCTGGAGGGGACAGGGAAGCAATCAGCCCCAGCATTTT
TRBJ2-1 | TRBD2 | few | TRBV6-8 | CASSTRGGRRNEQFF | TGTGCCAGCAGCACCCGGGGGGGCCGAAGGAATGAGCAGTTCTTC
TRBJ2-4 | - | - | TRBV6-8 | CASSSAGGMAKNIQYF | TGTGCCAGCAGTTCCGCGGGTGGTATGGCCAAAAACATTCAGTACTTC
TRBJ1-5 | TRBD1 | few | TRBV6-8 | CASSGLGQGNQPQHF | TGTGCCAGCAGTGGATTGGGACAGGGCAATCAGCCCCAGCATTTT
TRBJ1-2 | - | - | TRBV10-3 | CAISESREGYGYTF | TGTGCCATCAGTGAGTCGAGGGAAGGCTATGGCTACACCTTC
TRBJ1-3 | - | few | TRBV9 | CASSVDWGKGNTIYF | TGTGCCAGCAGCGTAGACTGGGGCAAAGGAAACACCATATATTTT
TRBJ2-3 | TRBD1 | - | TRBV10-3 | CATSGTGGGDTQYF | TGTGCCACTTCCGGGACAGGGGGTGGGGATACGCAGTATTTT
TRBJ2-7 | TRBD1 | - | TRBV29-1 | CSVGQGGYEQYF | TGCAGCGTTGGACAGGGGGGCTACGAGCAGTACTTC
TRBJ1-5 | - | few | TRBV11-3 | CASSSGTLGNQPQHF | TGTGCCAGCAGCTCCGGGACCCTTGGGAATCAGCCCCAGCATTTT
TRBJ2-1 | - | few | TRBV15 | CATSRGGEGWANEQFF | TGTGCCACCAGCAGAGGAGGAGAAGGTTGGGCCAATGAGCAGTTCTTC
TRBJ1-1 | - | medium-sized | TRBV11-3 | CASSLELVQGNTEAFF | TGTGCCAGCAGCTTGGAATTAGTACAGGGAAACACTGAAGCTTTCTTT
TRBJ1-2 | - | large | TRBV11-3 | CASSFAGRIEGYTF | TGTGCCAGCAGCTTCGCAGGGCGAATAGAAGGCTACACCTTC
TRBJ2-7 | - | large | TRBV19 | CASSMVEGIRYEQYF | TGTGCCAGTAGTATGGTAGAGGGGATCCGCTACGAGCAGTACTTC
TRBJ2-3 | TRBD2 | - | TRBV5-1 | CASSLMASGSSTDTQYF | TGCGCCAGCAGCTTGATGGCTAGCGGGTCTAGCACAGATACGCAGTATTTT
TRBJ2-7 | - | large | TRBV11-3 | CASSLVASFTEQYF | TGTGCCAGCAGCTTGGTTGCTAGCTTTACCGAGCAGTACTTC
TRBJ2-1 | - | medium-sized | TRBV11-3 | CASSLGGWGPDEQFF | TGTGCCAGCAGCTTAGGAGGCTGGGGGCCGGATGAGCAGTTCTTC
TRBJ2-5 | TRBD1 | few | TRBV6-8 | CASSSIDRGQETQYF | TGTGCCAGCAGTTCGATCGACAGGGGACAAGAGACCCAGTACTTC
TRBJ1-6 | - | - | TRBV14 | CASSQEQTYSPLHF | TGTGCCAGCAGCCAAGAGCAGACGTATTCACCCCTCCACTTT
TRBJ1-1 | - | - | TRBV5-1 | CASSLGAGVVVTEAFF | TGCGCCAGCAGCTTGGGCGCTGGTGTCGTGGTCACTGAAGCTTTCTTT
TRBJ2-3 | TRBD2 | - | TRBV19 | CASSISGGSTDTQYF | TGTGCCAGTAGTATCAGCGGGGGGAGCACAGATACGCAGTATTTT
TRBJ2-3 | - | - | TRBV19 | CASSFPGLNTQYF | TGTGCCAGTAGTTTTCCGGGACTGAATACGCAGTATTTT
TRBJ1-1 | - | - | TRBV5-1 | CASSQAGASNTEAFF | TGCGCCAGCAGCCAAGCAGGGGCGTCGAACACTGAAGCTTTCTTT
TRBJ2-2 | - | - | TRBV19 | CASSILGVSTGELFF | TGTGCCAGTAGTATATTAGGGGTGAGCACCGGGGAGCTGTTTTTT
TRBJ2-7 | - | - | TRBV19 | CASSIYTAAPFYEQYF | TGTGCCAGTAGTATATATACGGCAGCCCCGTTTTACGAGCAGTACTTC
TRBJ2-7 | TRBD2 | - | TRBV19 | CASSISRPRGIYEQYF | TGTGCCAGTAGTATATCCCGCCCGCGGGGGATCTACGAGCAGTACTTC
TRBJ2-6 | - | - | TRBV18 | CASSKGSGANVLTF | TGTGCCAGCTCAAAGGGCTCCGGGGCCAACGTCCTGACTTTC
TRBJ1-4 | TRBD1 | - | TRBV5-1 | CASSSGTGDEKLFF | TGCGCCAGCAGCTCCGGGACAGGGGATGAAAAACTGTTTTTT
TRBJ1-1 | TRBD1 | - | TRBV5-1 | CASSLNSGQLNTEAFF | TGCGCCAGCAGCTTGAATTCGGGACAGTTGAACACTGAAGCTTTCTTT
TRBJ1-1 | TRBD1 | - | TRBV5-1 | CASSLSQGPNTEAFF | TGCGCCAGCAGCCTATCACAGGGGCCGAACACTGAAGCTTTCTTT
TRBJ2-7 | - | few | TRBV15 | CATSRDHPGDYEQYF | TGTGCCACCAGCAGAGATCATCCGGGAGACTACGAGCAGTACTTC
TRBJ1-5 | - | - | TRBV6-8 | CASRISGPNQPQHF | TGTGCCAGCAGAATCTCAGGGCCCAATCAGCCCCAGCATTTT
TRBJ2-7 | - | few | TRBV2 | CASSGGQGTYEQYF | TGTGCCAGCAGTGGGGGGCAGGGGACCTACGAGCAGTACTTC
TRBJ2-7 | TRBD2 | - | TRBV11-3 | CASSLFRGDYEQYF | TGTGCCAGCAGCTTATTTCGGGGGGACTACGAGCAGTACTTC
TRBJ1-1 | - | - | TRBV19 | CASSFGQLNTEAFF | TGTGCCAGTAGTTTCGGACAGCTCAACACTGAAGCTTTCTTT
TRBJ2-6 | TRBD1 | - | TRBV19 | CASSIMGQGADGANVLTF | TGTGCCAGTAGTATAATGGGACAGGGGGCGGACGGGGCCAACGTCCTGACTTTC
TRBJ2-1 | - | - | TRBV29-1 | CSVEAYRDEQFF | TGCAGCGTTGAAGCCTACAGGGATGAGCAGTTCTTC
TRBJ1-1 | - | - | TRBV5-1 | CASSSLTPNTEAFF | TGCGCCAGCAGCTCTTTGACACCTAACACTGAAGCTTTCTTT
TRBJ1-6 | TRBD1 | large | TRBV18 | CASSPSGGANSPLHF | TGTGCCAGCTCACCCTCAGGGGGTGCTAATTCACCCCTCCACTTT
TRBJ2-1 | TRBD2 | - | TRBV11-3 | CASSSSGGSYNEQFF | TGTGCCAGCAGCTCTAGCGGGGGCTCCTACAATGAGCAGTTCTTC
TRBJ2-1 | - | - | TRBV12-5 | CASGLVTGLISNEQFF | TGTGCTAGTGGTTTGGTAACCGGCCTGATATCCAATGAGCAGTTCTTC
TRBJ1-6 | - | - | TRBV30 | CAWRPGLHNSPLHF | TGTGCCTGGAGGCCGGGACTGCATAATTCACCCCTCCACTTT
TRBJ2-7 | TRBD1 | - | TRBV6-7 | CASRRGQGGYEQYF | TGTGCCAGCAGAAGGGGACAGGGGGGCTACGAGCAGTACTTC
TRBJ1-2 | TRBD1 | - | TRBV9 | CASSGRRTGETYGYTF | TGTGCCAGCAGCGGACGGCGGACAGGCGAGACGTATGGCTACACCTTC
TRBJ1-1 | - | few | TRBV16 | CASSRQSYNTEAFF | TGTGCCAGCAGCCGACAGTCCTATAACACTGAAGCTTTCTTT
TRBJ2-1 | TRBD2 | - | TRBV9 | CASSEGSGANEQFF | TGTGCCAGCAGTGAAGGTAGCGGGGCTAATGAGCAGTTCTTC